Below are 2 T cell receptor beta chains sequenced from a single sample in a study of shared clonotypes between healthy human individuals. Repertoires were generated with immunoSEQ multiplex PCR, while TCRdb's copy carries only in-frame clones and drops some. In the table there are more than 500,000 clones, 90% to 97% of which are singletons. Sequencing input: naive CD4+ T cells sorted from blood. As for subset: CD45RA+ positively selected. These receptors were taken from a woman in her twenties or thirties in good health.

The rearrangement links TRBV5-4 to TRBJ2-1; unclear D gene. Germline assignment: CDR1 SGHNT and CDR2 YYREEE (reference sequence). Trimming took off 0 bases at V and 2 bases at J, with 15 bases between the two ends. The CDR3 contains 17 residues. The CDR3 region has the DNA TGTGCCAGCAGCTTGGGGTCGCGCCCGTATACCTACAATGAGCAGTTCTTC. Translation: CASSLGSRPYTYNEQFF.

The V gene is TRBV19, the J gene TRBJ2-1; 12 nucleotides align to TRBD2. The ends lost 4 bases at V and 6 bases at J; junction bases unmatched: 4. This CDR3 is built from 15 residues. In germline, CDR1 is LNHDA, CDR2 SQIVND (reference sequence). The CDR3: CASSTSGRASNEQFF. In DNA, the CDR3 is TGTGCCAGTAGTACTAGCGGGAGGGCCAGCAATGAGCAGTTCTTC.